This T cell receptor beta chain stems from a study of cytomegalovirus exposure and HLA in healthy donors. Points from the study as a whole: In vitro testing confirmed three CMV-associated chains as specific for CMV antigens. In a later analysis, specific HLA alleles were associated with 15,000 to 20,000 TCR beta sequences at a 0.05 false discovery rate. Associated with cytomegalovirus, according to the listing, were 170 or so TCR beta chains. Owing to their indistinguishability, certain V segments, notably TRBV6-2 and TRBV6-3, were excluded.

Germline V gives CDR1 ENHRY, CDR2 SYGVKD. The CDR3 totals 13 residues. V was pared by 8 bases and J by 2 bases, with 5 bases of the junction left unmatched. With regard to this clone: Its antigen remains unknown.

In the PCR, 60 Vbeta and 13 Jbeta primers were used. This table comes from immunoSEQ multiplex PCR, and its TCRdb copy is limited to in-frame clones, with some not included. The table includes a few hundred thousand clones, approximately 80% detected once. The J gene is TRBJ1-2, the V gene TRBV10-3; TRBD1 aligns across 7 bases. The clonotype originates from a woman in her sixties or seventies in good health and CMV-seropositive. The sample was PBMCs. This CDR3 reads CAISEGANYGYTF. The CDR3 DNA is TGTGCCATCTCCGAGGGGGCCAACTATGGCTACACCTTC.